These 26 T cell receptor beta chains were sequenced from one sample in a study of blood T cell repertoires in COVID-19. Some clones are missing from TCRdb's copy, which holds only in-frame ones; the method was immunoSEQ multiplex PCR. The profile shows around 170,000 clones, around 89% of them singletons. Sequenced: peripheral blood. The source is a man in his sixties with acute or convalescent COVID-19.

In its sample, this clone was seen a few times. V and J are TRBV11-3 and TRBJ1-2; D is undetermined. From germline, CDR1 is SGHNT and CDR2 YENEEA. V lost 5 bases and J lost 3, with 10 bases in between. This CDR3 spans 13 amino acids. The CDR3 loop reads CASSIRTDYGYTF. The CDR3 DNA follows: TGTGCCAGCAGCATCCGGACTGACTATGGCTACACCTTC.

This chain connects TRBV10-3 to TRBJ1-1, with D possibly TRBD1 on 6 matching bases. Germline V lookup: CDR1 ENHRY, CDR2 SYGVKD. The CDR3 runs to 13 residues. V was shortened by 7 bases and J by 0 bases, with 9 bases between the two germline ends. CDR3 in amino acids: CAINSGVNTEAFF. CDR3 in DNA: TGTGCCATCAATTCAGGGGTGAACACTGAAGCTTTCTTT.

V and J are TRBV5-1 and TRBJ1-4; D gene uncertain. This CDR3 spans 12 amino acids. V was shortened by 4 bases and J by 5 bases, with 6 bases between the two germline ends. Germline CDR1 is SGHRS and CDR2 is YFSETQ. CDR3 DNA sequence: TGCGCCAGCAGCCCTCAGAATGAAAAACTGTTTTTT. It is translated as CASSPQNEKLFF.

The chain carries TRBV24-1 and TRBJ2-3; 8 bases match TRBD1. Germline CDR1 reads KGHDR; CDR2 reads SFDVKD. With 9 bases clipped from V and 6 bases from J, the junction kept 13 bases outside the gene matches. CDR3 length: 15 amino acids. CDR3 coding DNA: TGTGCCACCTCCTACACAGGGGGACTTTTGGATACGCAGTATTTT. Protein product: CATSYTGGLLDTQYF.

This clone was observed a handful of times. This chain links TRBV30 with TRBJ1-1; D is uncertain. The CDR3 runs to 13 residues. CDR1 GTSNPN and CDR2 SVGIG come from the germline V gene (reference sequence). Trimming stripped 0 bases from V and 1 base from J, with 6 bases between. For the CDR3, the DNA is TGTGCCTGGAGTGTAACATCGAACACTGAAGCTTTCTTT. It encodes CAWSVTSNTEAFF.

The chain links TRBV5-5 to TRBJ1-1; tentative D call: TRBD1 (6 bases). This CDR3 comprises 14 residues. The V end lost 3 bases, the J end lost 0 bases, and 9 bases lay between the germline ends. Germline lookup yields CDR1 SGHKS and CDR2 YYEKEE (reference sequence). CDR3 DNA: TGTGCCAGCAGCTGGACAGAGATGAACACTGAAGCTTTCTTT. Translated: CASSWTEMNTEAFF.

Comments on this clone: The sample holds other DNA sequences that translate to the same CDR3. Here the CDR3 reads CASSLAGGNTGELFF. As DNA, the CDR3 is TGTGCCAGCAGCCTAGCGGGAGGGAACACCGGGGAGCTGTTTTTT. This chain links TRBV6-5 with TRBJ2-2; 11 nucleotides match TRBD2. The CDR3 loop spans 15 amino acids. Germline-derived CDR1 and CDR2 are MNHEY and SVGAGI. V trimming: 6 bases; J trimming: 1 base; junction bases outside the gene matches: 1.

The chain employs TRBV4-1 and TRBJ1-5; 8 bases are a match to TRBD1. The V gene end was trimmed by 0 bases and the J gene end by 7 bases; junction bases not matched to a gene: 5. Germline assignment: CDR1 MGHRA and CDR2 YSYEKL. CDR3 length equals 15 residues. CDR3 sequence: CASSQDHAGGQPQHF. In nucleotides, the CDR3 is TGCGCCAGCAGCCAAGATCATGCAGGGGGCCAGCCCCAGCATTTT.

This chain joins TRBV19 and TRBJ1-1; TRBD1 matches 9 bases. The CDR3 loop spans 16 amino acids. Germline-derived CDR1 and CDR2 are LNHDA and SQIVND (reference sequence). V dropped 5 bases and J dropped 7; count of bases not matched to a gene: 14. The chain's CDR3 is CASSVWTGVLRGEAFF. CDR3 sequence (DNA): TGTGCCAGTAGTGTTTGGACAGGGGTCCTCCGAGGTGAAGCTTTCTTT. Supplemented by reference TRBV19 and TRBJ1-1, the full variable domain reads DGGITQSPKYLFRKEGQNVTLSCEQNLNHDAMYWYRQDPGQGLRLIYYSQIVNDFQKGDIAEGYSVSREKKESFPLTVTSAQKNPTAFYLCASSVWTGVLRGEAFFGQGTRLTVV.

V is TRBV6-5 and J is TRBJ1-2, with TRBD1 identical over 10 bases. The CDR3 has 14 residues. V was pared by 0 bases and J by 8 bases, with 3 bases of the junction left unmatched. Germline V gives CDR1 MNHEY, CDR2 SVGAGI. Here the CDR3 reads CASSYSDRGRGYTF. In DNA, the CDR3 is TGTGCCAGCAGTTACTCAGACAGGGGGCGAGGCTACACCTTC.

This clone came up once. CDR3: CASSQDRVSYEQYF. The CDR3 DNA sequence: TGTGCCAGCAGTCAAGACAGGGTTTCCTACGAGCAGTACTTC. The V gene is TRBV27, the J gene TRBJ2-7; TRBD1 aligns across 7 bases. Germline CDR1 MNHEY, CDR2 SMNVEV (reference sequence). The CDR3 sequence is 14 residues long. J gave up 1 base and V 5 bases, and 5 bases lay outside the gene matches.

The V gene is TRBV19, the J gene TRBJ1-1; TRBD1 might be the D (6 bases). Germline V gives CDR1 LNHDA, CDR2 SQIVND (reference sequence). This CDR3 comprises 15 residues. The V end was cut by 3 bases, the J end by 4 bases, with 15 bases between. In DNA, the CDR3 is TGTGCCAGTAGTATTACGGGGGGCAGTGGCACTGAAGCTTTCTTT. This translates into CASSITGGSGTEAFF. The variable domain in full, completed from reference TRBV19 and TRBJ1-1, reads DGGITQSPKYLFRKEGQNVTLSCEQNLNHDAMYWYRQDPGQGLRLIYYSQIVNDFQKGDIAEGYSVSREKKESFPLTVTSAQKNPTAFYLCASSITGGSGTEAFFGQGTRLTVV.

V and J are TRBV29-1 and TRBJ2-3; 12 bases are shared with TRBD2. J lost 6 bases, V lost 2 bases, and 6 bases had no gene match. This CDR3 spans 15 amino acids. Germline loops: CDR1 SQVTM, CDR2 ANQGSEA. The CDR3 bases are TGCAGCGTTGAACCTAGCGGGGGGGCCGGGGATACGCAGTATTTT. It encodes CSVEPSGGAGDTQYF.

The CDR3 region has the DNA TGTGCCAGCAGCTTAGTTTCGGGGGACCCTGAAGCTTTCTTT. This gives the protein CASSLVSGDPEAFF. This chain joins TRBV7-8 and TRBJ1-1, with a tentative D call TRBD1 (5 bases). The CDR3 is 14 residues long. CDR1 SGHVS and CDR2 FQNEAQ come from the germline V gene. Between the trimmed V and J ends, which lost 1 base and 6 bases, there was a span of 12 bases.

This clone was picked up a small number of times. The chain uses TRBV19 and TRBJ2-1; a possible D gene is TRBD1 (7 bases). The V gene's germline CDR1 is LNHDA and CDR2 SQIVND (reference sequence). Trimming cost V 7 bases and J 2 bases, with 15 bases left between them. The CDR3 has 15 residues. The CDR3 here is CASTPQGGAYNEQFF. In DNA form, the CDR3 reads TGTGCCAGTACCCCCCAGGGGGGCGCCTACAATGAGCAGTTCTTC.

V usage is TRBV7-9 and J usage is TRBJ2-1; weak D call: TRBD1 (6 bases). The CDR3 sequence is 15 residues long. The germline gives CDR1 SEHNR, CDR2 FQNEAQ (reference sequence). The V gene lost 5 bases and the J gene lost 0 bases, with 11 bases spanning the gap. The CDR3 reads CASSARTVSYNEQFF. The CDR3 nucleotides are TGTGCCAGCAGCGCCCGGACAGTCTCCTACAATGAGCAGTTCTTC.

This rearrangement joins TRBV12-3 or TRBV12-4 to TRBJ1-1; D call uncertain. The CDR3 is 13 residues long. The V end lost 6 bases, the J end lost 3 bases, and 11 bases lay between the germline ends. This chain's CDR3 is CASSAVDYTEAFF. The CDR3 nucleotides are TGTGCCAGCAGCGCAGTTGACTACACTGAAGCTTTCTTT.

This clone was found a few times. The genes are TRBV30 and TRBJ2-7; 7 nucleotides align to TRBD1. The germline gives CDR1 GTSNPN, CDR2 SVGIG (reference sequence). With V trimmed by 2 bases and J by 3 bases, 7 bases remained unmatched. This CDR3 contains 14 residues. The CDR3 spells CAWSLGTDFYEQYF. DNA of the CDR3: TGTGCCTGGAGTCTTGGGACAGATTTCTACGAGCAGTACTTC. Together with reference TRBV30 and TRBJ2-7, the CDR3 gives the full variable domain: SQTIHQWPATLVQPVGSPLSLECTVEGTSNPNLYWYRQAAGRGLQLLFYSVGIGQISSEVPQNLSASRPQDRQFILSSKKLLLSDSGFYLCAWSLGTDFYEQYFGPGTRLTVT.

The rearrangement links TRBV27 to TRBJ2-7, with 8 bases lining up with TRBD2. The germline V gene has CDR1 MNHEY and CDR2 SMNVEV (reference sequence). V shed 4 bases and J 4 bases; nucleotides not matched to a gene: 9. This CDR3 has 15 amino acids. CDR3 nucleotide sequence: TGTGCCAGCAGTTCCCCACGGGGGGGCACGTACGAGCAGTACTTC. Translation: CASSSPRGGTYEQYF.

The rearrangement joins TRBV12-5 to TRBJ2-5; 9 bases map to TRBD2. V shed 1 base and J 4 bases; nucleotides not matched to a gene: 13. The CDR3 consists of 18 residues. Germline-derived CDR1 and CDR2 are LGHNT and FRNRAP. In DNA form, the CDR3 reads TGTGCTAGTGGTTTGGCTCTCCGGGATAGCGGGAGTTCAGAGACCCAGTACTTC. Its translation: CASGLALRDSGSSETQYF.

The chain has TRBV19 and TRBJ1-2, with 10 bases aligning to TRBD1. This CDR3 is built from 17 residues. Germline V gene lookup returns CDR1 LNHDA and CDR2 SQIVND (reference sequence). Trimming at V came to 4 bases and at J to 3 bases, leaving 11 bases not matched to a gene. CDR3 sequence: CASSRGTGDLSYYGYTF. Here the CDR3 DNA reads TGTGCCAGTAGTAGAGGGACAGGGGACCTTTCTTACTATGGCTACACCTTC.

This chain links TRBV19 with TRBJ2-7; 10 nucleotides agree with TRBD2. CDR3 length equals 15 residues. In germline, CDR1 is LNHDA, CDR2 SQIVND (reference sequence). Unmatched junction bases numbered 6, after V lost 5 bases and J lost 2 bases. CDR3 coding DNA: TGTGCCAGTAGTGCCCTAGCGGGAGCAACCTACGAGCAGTACTTC. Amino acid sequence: CASSALAGATYEQYF.

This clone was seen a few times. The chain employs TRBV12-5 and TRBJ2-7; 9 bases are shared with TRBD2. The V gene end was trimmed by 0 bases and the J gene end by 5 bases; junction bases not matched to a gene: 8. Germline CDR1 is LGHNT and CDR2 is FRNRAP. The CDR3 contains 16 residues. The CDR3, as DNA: TGTGCTAGTGGTTTGGTAGGAGCGGGAGGTAAGCACGAGCAGTACTTC. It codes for CASGLVGAGGKHEQYF.

The DNA of the CDR3 is TGTGCCAGCAGTTACTCTTCAGACAGGGCCTACGAGCAGTACTTC. Translated, it gives CASSYSSDRAYEQYF. The chain has TRBV6-5 and TRBJ2-7; 7 positions agree with TRBD1. Germline-derived CDR1 and CDR2 are MNHEY and SVGAGI. This CDR3 has 15 amino acids. V lost 0 bases and J lost 2; bases outside the gene matches: 4.

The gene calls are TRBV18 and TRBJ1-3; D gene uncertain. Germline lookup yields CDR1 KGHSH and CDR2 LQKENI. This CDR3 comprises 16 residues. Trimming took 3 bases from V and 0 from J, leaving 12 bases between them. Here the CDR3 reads CASSPGAPNSGNTIYF. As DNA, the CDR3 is TGTGCCAGCTCACCGGGCGCCCCCAACTCTGGAAACACCATATATTTT.

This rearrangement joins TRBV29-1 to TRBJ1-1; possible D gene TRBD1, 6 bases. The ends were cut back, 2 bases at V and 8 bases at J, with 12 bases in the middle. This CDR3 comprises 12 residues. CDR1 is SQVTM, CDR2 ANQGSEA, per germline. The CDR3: CSVERAGEEAFF. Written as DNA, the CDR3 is TGCAGCGTTGAAAGGGCAGGGGAAGAAGCTTTCTTT. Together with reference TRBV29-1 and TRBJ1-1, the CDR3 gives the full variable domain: SAVISQKPSRDICQRGTSLTIQCQVDSQVTMMFWYRQQPGQSLTLIATANQGSEATYESGFVIDKFPISRPNLTFSTLTVSNMSPEDSSIYLCSVERAGEEAFFGQGTRLTVV.